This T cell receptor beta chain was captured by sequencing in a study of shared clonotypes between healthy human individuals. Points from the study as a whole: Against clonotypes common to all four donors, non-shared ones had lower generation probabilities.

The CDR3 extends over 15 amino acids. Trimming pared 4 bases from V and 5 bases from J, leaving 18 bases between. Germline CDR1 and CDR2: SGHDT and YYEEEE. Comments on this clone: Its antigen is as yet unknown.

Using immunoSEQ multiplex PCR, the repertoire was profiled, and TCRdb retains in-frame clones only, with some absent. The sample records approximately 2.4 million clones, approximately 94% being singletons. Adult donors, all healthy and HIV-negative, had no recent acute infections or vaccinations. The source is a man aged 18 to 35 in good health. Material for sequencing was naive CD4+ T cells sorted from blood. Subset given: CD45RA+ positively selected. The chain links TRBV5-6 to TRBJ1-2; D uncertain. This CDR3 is CASSPRRTLTYGYTF. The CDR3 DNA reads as TGTGCCAGCAGCCCTCGGCGGACCCTTACATATGGCTACACCTTC.